One sample yielded the 20 T cell receptor beta chains listed below, sequenced in a study of T cells in tumors after PD-1 blockade. TCRdb's copy holds only in-frame clones and misses some; the assay was immunoSEQ multiplex PCR. Found here are around 45,000 clones, 79% of them singletons; the top ten hold around 15%. Source: PBMCs, taken before anti-PD-1 treatment. The receptors derive from a human donor with basal cell carcinoma.

The chain uses TRBV12-2 and TRBJ2-7; TRBD1 was called by the table and not checked on the DNA. TRBV12-2 is marked as a pseudogene. This CDR3 has 16 amino acids. The CDR3 DNA is TGTGCAAGTCGCGCCAGCCTATCAGGGCGCCCAGACGAGCAGTACTTC. Its protein is CASRASLSGRPDEQYF.

This chain links TRBV7-3 with TRBJ2-7, with TRBD2 matching 9 bases. This CDR3 contains 16 residues. The germline gives CDR1 SGHTA, CDR2 FQGTGA. V trimming: 5 bases; J trimming: 0 bases; junction bases outside the gene matches: 8. CDR3 sequence reads: CASSPSGARSSYEQYF. The CDR3, as DNA: TGTGCCAGCAGCCCTAGCGGGGCTAGGAGCTCCTACGAGCAGTACTTC.

CDR3 DNA: TGTGCCAGCAAAACAGGGGCTACCTCCTACGAGCAGTACTTC. This sequence encodes CASKTGATSYEQYF. This chain connects TRBV6-5 to TRBJ2-7; 7 bases match TRBD1. The CDR3 loop spans 14 amino acids. Per the germline V gene, CDR1 is MNHEY and CDR2 is SVGAGI. The V and J ends lost 7 bases and 0 bases, in that order; junction bases with no gene match: 6.

At least ten counts were recorded for this clone. The CDR3 is CASSQDSEKLFF. Here the CDR3 DNA reads TGTGCCAGCAGCCAAGACAGTGAAAAACTGTTTTTT. The V and J genes are TRBV14 and TRBJ1-4; D not certain. The V gene's germline CDR1 is SGHDN and CDR2 FVKESK. The CDR3 runs 12 residues. V lost 0 bases to trimming and J lost 7 bases, with 3 bases between them.

V usage is TRBV7-8 and J usage is TRBJ2-1; D gene uncertain. Germline CDR1 SGHVS, CDR2 FQNEAQ. This CDR3 is built from 14 residues. The V gene lost 5 bases and the J gene lost 6 bases, with 14 bases spanning the gap. The CDR3 protein is CASSPPGLGNEQFF. The CDR3 nucleotides are TGTGCCAGCAGCCCACCCGGGCTTGGCAATGAGCAGTTCTTC.

The chain combines TRBV5-4 with TRBJ2-3; TRBD2 aligns across 10 bases. Germline CDR1 reads SGHNT; CDR2 reads YYREEE (reference sequence). This CDR3 comprises 16 residues. J lost 2 bases, V lost 3 bases, and 6 bases had no gene match. The CDR3 here is CASSSATSGFTDTQYF. CDR3 in DNA: TGTGCCAGCAGCTCTGCGACTAGCGGGTTCACAGATACGCAGTATTTT.

The chain combines TRBV5-8 with TRBJ1-3; a possible D gene is TRBD1 (5 bases). CDR3 length: 14 residues. Between the trimmed V and J ends, which lost 4 bases and 3 bases, there was a span of 11 bases. Germline values: CDR1 SGHTS, CDR2 YDEGEE. CDR3 DNA: TGTGCCAGCAGCAGAAGACAGATTGGAAACACCATATATTTT. Protein product: CASSRRQIGNTIYF.

This clone appeared a few times. The CDR3 protein is CASSRVRGGVSDTQYF. The CDR3 nucleotides read TGTGCCAGCAGCCGGGTCCGGGGGGGCGTCAGTGATACGCAGTATTTT. J is TRBJ2-3 and V is TRBV5-4; 8 bases fit TRBD2. From germline, CDR1 is SGHNT and CDR2 YYREEE (reference sequence). V lost 4 bases, J lost 6 bases, and 13 bases stayed unmatched. CDR3 length equals 16 residues.

The chain employs TRBV7-9 and TRBJ2-3; 10 bases are a match to TRBD2. Germline CDR1 and CDR2: SEHNR and FQNEAQ (reference sequence). After removal of 4 bases from V and 3 bases from J, the junction contained 4 bases not matched to a gene. This CDR3 is built from 15 residues. CDR3 sequence (DNA): TGTGCCAGCAGCTCCGGGACTAGCGAAACAGATACGCAGTATTTT. The encoded protein is CASSSGTSETDTQYF.

The V call is TRBV12-3 or TRBV12-4, the J call TRBJ2-7, with D hard to call. The CDR3 has 11 residues. V gave up 4 bases and J gave up 3 bases, with 4 bases separating them. The CDR3: CASSSFYEQYF. CDR3 sequence (DNA): TGTGCCAGCAGTTCCTTCTACGAGCAGTACTTC.

This clone was detected once. The rearrangement joins TRBV3-1 (or the pseudogene TRBV3-2) to TRBJ1-5; D possibly corresponds to TRBD1 (5 bases). Germline-derived CDR1 and CDR2 are LGHDT and YNNKEL (reference sequence). V lost 3 bases to trimming and J lost 7 bases, with 13 bases between them. The CDR3 loop spans 14 amino acids. CDR3 nucleotides: TGTGCCAGCAGCCACCTAGGGGCCGAGCAGCCCCAGCATTTT. Translation: CASSHLGAEQPQHF.

The V call is TRBV28, the J call TRBJ2-5; D call uncertain. V was shortened by 8 bases and J by 8 bases, with 18 bases between the two germline ends. The germline V gene has CDR1 MDHEN and CDR2 SYDVKM. The CDR3 runs to 13 residues. The CDR3 DNA reads TGTGCCAGCCTTCATGGAGCCGTGGACACCCAGTACTTC. Translated: CASLHGAVDTQYF.

The V and J genes are TRBV5-1 and TRBJ2-2; D not certain. V gave up 0 bases and J gave up 5 bases, with 17 bases separating them. The V gene's germline CDR1 is SGHRS and CDR2 YFSETQ. CDR3 length: 17 amino acids. The CDR3 protein is CASSLAWIGVRTGELFF. The CDR3 DNA reads as TGCGCCAGCAGCTTGGCTTGGATCGGAGTTCGGACCGGGGAGCTGTTTTTT.

The gene calls are TRBV30 and TRBJ1-5; the D gene is possibly TRBD1 (6 bases). The CDR3 is 21 residues long. CDR1 and CDR2 from the germline V gene are GTSNPN and SVGIG (reference sequence). V was shortened by 0 bases and J by 0 bases, with 27 bases between the two germline ends. The CDR3 DNA sequence: TGTGCCTGGAGTGTGGGTGGGGGGCCCAACCAACAAATTTATAGCAATCAGCCCCAGCATTTT. Protein sequence: CAWSVGGGPNQQIYSNQPQHF.

The CDR3 here is CASILDRGRNIQYF. CDR3 coding DNA: TGTGCCAGCATCCTCGACAGGGGGCGGAACATTCAGTACTTC. This chain links TRBV6-5 with TRBJ2-4, with 10 bases fitting TRBD1. Germline CDR1 and CDR2: MNHEY and SVGAGI. CDR3 length equals 14 residues. Germline trimming cut 7 bases from V and 7 bases from J; bases unmatched to any gene: 7.

This clone was picked up one time. The chain employs TRBV28 and TRBJ2-1; D is possibly TRBD1 (5 bases). CDR3 length: 12 residues. V dropped 2 bases and J dropped 8 bases, with 7 bases sitting between them. The V gene's germline CDR1 is MDHEN and CDR2 SYDVKM. DNA of the CDR3: TGTGCCAGCAGTTTAAGGGGTGATGAGCAGTTCTTC. Amino acid sequence: CASSLRGDEQFF.

The rearrangement joins TRBV5-4 to TRBJ2-6; perhaps TRBD1 as D (5 bases). V was clipped by 0 bases and J by 3 bases, with 16 bases between them. This CDR3 has 18 residues. Germline CDR1 SGHNT, CDR2 YYREEE (reference sequence). CDR3 in DNA: TGTGCCAGCAGCTTGGAGTTGGGGCCGGCGGTTGGGGCCAACGTCCTGACTTTC. Translation gives CASSLELGPAVGANVLTF. The whole variable domain, filled in from reference TRBV5-4 and TRBJ2-6, reads ETGVTQSPTHLIKTRGQQVTLRCSSQSGHNTVSWYQQALGQGPQFIFQYYREEENGRGNFPPRFSGLQFPNYSSELNVNALELDDSALYLCASSLELGPAVGANVLTFGAGSRLTVL.

The gene calls are TRBV28 and TRBJ1-5, with TRBD1 matching 7 bases. The CDR3 has 15 residues. From germline, CDR1 is MDHEN and CDR2 SYDVKM. J gave up 3 bases and V 5 bases, and 7 bases lay outside the gene matches. The CDR3 reads CASSRTGAFNQPQHF. The CDR3 DNA reads as TGTGCCAGCAGTCGTACAGGGGCCTTCAATCAGCCCCAGCATTTT. Supplemented by reference TRBV28 and TRBJ1-5, the full variable domain reads DVKVTQSSRYLVKRTGEKVFLECVQDMDHENMFWYRQDPGLGLRLIYFSYDVKMKEKGDIPEGYSVSREKKERFSLILESASTNQTSMYLCASSRTGAFNQPQHFGDGTRLSIL.

The genes are TRBV3-1 (or the pseudogene TRBV3-2) and TRBJ2-1, with 11 bases aligning to TRBD2. J gave up 4 bases and V 3 bases, and 5 bases lay outside the gene matches. Germline V gene sequence: CDR1 LGHDT, CDR2 YNNKEL (reference sequence). This CDR3 contains 16 residues. The CDR3 loop is CASSHRRTSGYNEQFF. CDR3 nucleotide sequence: TGTGCCAGCAGCCACCGCCGGACTAGCGGGTACAATGAGCAGTTCTTC.

The chain joins TRBV13 to TRBJ2-7; possible D gene TRBD2, 6 bases. CDR1 is PRHDT, CDR2 FYEKMQ, per germline (reference sequence). Trimming left V 2 bases short and J 5 bases short, with 10 bases between. This CDR3 comprises 13 residues. The chain's CDR3 is CASSLRLDHEQYF. In DNA form, the CDR3 reads TGTGCCAGCAGCTTAAGACTAGACCACGAGCAGTACTTC.